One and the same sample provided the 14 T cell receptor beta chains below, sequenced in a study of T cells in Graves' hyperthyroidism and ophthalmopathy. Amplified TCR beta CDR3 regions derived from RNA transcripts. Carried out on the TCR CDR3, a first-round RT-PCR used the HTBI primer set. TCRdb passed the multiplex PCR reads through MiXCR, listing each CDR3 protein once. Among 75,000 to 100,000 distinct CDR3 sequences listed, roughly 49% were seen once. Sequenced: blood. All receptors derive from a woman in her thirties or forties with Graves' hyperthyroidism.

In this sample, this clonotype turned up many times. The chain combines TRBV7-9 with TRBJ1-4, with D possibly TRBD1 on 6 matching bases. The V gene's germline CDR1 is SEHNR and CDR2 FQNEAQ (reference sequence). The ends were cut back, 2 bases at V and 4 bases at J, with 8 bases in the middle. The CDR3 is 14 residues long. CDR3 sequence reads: CASSLIRGNEKLFF. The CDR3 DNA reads TGTGCCAGCAGCTTAATCAGGGGTAATGAAAAACTGTTTTTT.

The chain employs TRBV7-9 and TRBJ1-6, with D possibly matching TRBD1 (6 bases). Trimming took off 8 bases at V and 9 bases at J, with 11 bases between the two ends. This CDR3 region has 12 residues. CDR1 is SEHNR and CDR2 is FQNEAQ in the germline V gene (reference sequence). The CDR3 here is CASYREGSPLHF. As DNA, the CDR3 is TGTGCCAGCTACAGGGAGGGTTCACCCCTCCACTTT.

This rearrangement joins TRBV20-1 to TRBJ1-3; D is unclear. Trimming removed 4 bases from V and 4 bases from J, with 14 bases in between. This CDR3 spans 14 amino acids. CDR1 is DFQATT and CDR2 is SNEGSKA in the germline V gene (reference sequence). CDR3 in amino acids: CSATPRIPGNTIYF. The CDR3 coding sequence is TGCAGTGCTACCCCGAGGATTCCGGGAAACACCATATATTTT.

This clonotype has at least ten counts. The CDR3 DNA sequence: TGTGCCAGTAGTATCCAGCTTGACAGGGGATTTCAGCCCCAGCATTTT. As protein: CASSIQLDRGFQPQHF. This chain connects TRBV19 to TRBJ1-5, with 8 bases matching TRBD1. Germline assignment: CDR1 LNHDA and CDR2 SQIVND (reference sequence). This CDR3 spans 16 amino acids. The J segment lost 6 bases and the V segment lost 3 bases, leaving 10 bases of the junction unmatched.

The CDR3 DNA sequence: TGTGCCAGCAGTTTATTTTGGGCAGGGACTTCTGGGGCCAACGTCCTGACTTTC. It yields the protein CASSLFWAGTSGANVLTF. The chain joins TRBV2 to TRBJ2-6; D might be TRBD2 (6 bases). Germline V gives CDR1 SNHLY, CDR2 FYNNEI. V was shortened by 5 bases and J by 1 base, with 18 bases between the two germline ends. The CDR3 sequence is 18 residues long.

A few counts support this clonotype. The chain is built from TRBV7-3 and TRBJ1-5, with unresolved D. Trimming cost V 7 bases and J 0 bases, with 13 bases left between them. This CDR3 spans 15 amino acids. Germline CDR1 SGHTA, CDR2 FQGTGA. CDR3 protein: CASTTEFASNQPQHF. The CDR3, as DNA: TGTGCCAGCACGACTGAGTTCGCTAGCAATCAGCCCCAGCATTTT. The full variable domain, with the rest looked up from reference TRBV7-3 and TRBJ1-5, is GAGVSQTPSNKVTEKGKYVELRCDPISGHTALYWYRQSLGQGPEFLIYFQGTGAADDSGLPNDRFFAVRPEGSVSTLKIQRTERGDSAVYLCASTTEFASNQPQHFGDGTRLSIL.

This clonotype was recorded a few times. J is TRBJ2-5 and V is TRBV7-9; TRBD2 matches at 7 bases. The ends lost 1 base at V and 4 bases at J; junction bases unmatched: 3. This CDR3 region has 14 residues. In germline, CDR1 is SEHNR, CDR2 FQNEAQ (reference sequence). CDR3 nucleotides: TGTGCCAGCAGCTTAGGGGAGGGCCGAGAGACCCAGTACTTC. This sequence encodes CASSLGEGRETQYF.

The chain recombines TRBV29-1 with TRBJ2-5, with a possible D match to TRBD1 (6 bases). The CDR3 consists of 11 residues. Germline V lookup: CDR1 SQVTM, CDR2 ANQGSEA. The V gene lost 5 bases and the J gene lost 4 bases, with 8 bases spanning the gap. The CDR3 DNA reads TGCAGCGTTACAGGGAGAGAGACCCAGTACTTC. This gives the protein CSVTGRETQYF. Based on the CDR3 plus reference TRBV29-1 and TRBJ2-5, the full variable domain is SAVISQKPSRDICQRGTSLTIQCQVDSQVTMMFWYRQQPGQSLTLIATANQGSEATYESGFVIDKFPISRPNLTFSTLTVSNMSPEDSSIYLCSVTGRETQYFGPGTRLLVL.

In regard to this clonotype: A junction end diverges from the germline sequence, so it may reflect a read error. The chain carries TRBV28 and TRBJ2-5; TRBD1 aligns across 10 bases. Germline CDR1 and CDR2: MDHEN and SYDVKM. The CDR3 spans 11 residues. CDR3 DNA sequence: TGTGCCAGCAAAGATCCGGGACAGGGGAACTTC. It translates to CASKDPGQGNF.

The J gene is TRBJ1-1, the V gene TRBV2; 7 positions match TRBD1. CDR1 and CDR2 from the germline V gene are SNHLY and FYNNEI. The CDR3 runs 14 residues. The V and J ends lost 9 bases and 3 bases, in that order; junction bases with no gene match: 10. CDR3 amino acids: CASRGDSLDTEAFF. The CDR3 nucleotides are TGTGCCAGTAGGGGGGACAGCTTGGACACTGAAGCTTTCTTT.

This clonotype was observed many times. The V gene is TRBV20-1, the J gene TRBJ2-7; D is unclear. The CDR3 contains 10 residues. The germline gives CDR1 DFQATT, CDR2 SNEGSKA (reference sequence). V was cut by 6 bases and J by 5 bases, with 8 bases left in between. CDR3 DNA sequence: TGCAGTGCAGACCTTCACGAGCAGTACTTC. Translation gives CSADLHEQYF.

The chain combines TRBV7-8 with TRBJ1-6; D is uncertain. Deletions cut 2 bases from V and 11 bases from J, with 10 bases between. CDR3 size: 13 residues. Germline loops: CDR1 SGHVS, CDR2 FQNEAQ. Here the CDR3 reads CASSLLAIPPLHF. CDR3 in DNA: TGTGCCAGCAGCTTATTGGCGATTCCACCCCTCCACTTT.

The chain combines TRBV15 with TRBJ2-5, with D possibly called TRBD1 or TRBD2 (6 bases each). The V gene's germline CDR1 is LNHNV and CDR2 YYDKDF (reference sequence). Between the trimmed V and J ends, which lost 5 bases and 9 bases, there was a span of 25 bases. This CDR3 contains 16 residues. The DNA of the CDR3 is TGTGCCACCAGCCCCACGAAGTCGGGGGCGTGTCAGCCCCAGTACTTC. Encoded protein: CATSPTKSGACQPQYF.

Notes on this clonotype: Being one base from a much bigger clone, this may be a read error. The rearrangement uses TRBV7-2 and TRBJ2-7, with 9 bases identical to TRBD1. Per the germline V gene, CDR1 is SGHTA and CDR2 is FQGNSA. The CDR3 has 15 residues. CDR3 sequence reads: CAGSPLGQGADEQYF. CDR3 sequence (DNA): TGTGCCGGCAGCCCGTTGGGACAGGGAGCCGACGAGCAGTACTTC.